Sequencing of this TCR beta chain was carried out in a study of cytomegalovirus exposure and HLA in healthy donors. Whole-study findings and limits: Equally common other TCR beta chains were less clonally expanded than HLA-associated ones, a later analysis found. Data from an earlier analysis indicated that most TCR beta V segments were productive either about 87% or about 30% of the time. With later analysis, a missense DCLRE1C variant became linked to TCR beta V- and J-gene trimming.

Amplification used 60 Vbeta primers and 13 Jbeta primers. TCRdb keeps only in-frame clones here, not all; method: immunoSEQ multiplex PCR. The sample totals around 210,000 clones; its top ten clones hold over 0.95%. With regard to this clone: Its antigen is still unknown.

Sequencing was carried out using PBMCs. The sequence was obtained from a girl between 2 and 10 years old in good health and CMV-seropositive.

CDR3 DNA sequence: TGTGCCAGCAGTTTCTCGTTGACTAGCGGATCCTACGAGCAGTACTTC. Protein sequence: CASSFSLTSGSYEQYF. The rearrangement links TRBV27 to TRBJ2-7, with 9 bases lining up with TRBD2. Germline loops: CDR1 MNHEY, CDR2 SMNVEV (reference sequence). The J segment lost 1 base and the V segment lost 3 bases, leaving 7 bases of the junction unmatched. The CDR3 has 16 residues.